The next 5 T cell receptor beta chains were all read from a single sample in a study of cytomegalovirus exposure and HLA in healthy donors. The PCR had 60 Vbeta and 13 Jbeta primers. The repertoire was sequenced with immunoSEQ multiplex PCR; TCRdb's copy has only in-frame clones and lacks some. The sample includes about 170,000 clones, approximately 80% of them seen just once. Sequencing was done on a sample of PBMCs. Receptors were obtained from a man aged 25-45 years in good health and CMV-seropositive.

V is TRBV2 and J is TRBJ2-3, with 7 positions matching TRBD2. Trimming took 7 bases from V and 2 from J; bases not matched to a gene: 12. The CDR3 runs 16 residues. Germline V gene sequence: CDR1 SNHLY, CDR2 FYNNEI. The CDR3 loop reads CASTEGGSRATDTQYF. The CDR3 DNA reads as TGTGCCAGCACTGAGGGCGGGAGTAGAGCCACAGATACGCAGTATTTT.

The V and J genes are TRBV19 and TRBJ1-2; 12 bases align to TRBD1. The V gene end was trimmed by 8 bases and the J gene end by 6 bases; junction bases not matched to a gene: 16. The CDR3 is 17 amino acids. Germline V gene data show CDR1 as LNHDA and CDR2 as SQIVND (reference sequence). The CDR3 loop is CASGVGDRGLVGHGYTF. The CDR3 DNA reads TGTGCCAGTGGGGTAGGGGACAGGGGGCTTGTTGGGCATGGCTACACCTTC.

This chain links TRBV5-4 with TRBJ1-2, with 9 bases lining up with TRBD1. This CDR3 contains 14 residues. Germline V lookup: CDR1 SGHNT, CDR2 YYREEE (reference sequence). Germline trimming cut 1 base from V and 8 bases from J; bases unmatched to any gene: 6. As DNA, the CDR3 is TGTGCCAGCAGCTTGTCACAGGGGGCGCGCGGCTACACCTTC. It codes for CASSLSQGARGYTF.

The chain employs TRBV7-9 and TRBJ2-3, with 7 nucleotides matching TRBD1. Germline loops: CDR1 SEHNR, CDR2 FQNEAQ (reference sequence). This CDR3 comprises 11 residues. V shed 5 bases, J shed 12 bases, and the junction held 5 bases outside the gene matches. CDR3 in DNA: TGTGCCAGCAGCGTGGGACAGCCACAGTATTTT. The encoded protein is CASSVGQPQYF.

The rearrangement uses TRBV27 and TRBJ2-7; D is possibly TRBD2 (5 bases). The CDR3 consists of 15 residues. V was trimmed by 5 bases and J by 3 bases, leaving 17 bases between them. CDR1 is MNHEY and CDR2 is SMNVEV in the germline V gene (reference sequence). The CDR3 sequence is CASSRGGGRFYEQYF. The CDR3 coding sequence is TGTGCCAGCAGTAGAGGAGGCGGGCGATTCTACGAGCAGTACTTC.